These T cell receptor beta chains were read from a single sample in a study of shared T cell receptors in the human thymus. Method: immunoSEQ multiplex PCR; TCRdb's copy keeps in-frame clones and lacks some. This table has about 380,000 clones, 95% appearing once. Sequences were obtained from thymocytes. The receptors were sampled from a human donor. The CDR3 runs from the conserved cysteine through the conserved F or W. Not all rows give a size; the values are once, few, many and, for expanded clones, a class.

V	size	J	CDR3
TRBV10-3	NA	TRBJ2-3	CAISESSTDTQYF
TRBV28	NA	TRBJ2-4	CASSLRTPLAKNIQYF
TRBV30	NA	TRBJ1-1	CACRQGRGVAFF
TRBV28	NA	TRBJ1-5	CASSSSGGNQPQHF
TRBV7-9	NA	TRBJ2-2	CASSLPGAGELFF
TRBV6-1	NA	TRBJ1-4	CASSDRTGGEGNEKLFF
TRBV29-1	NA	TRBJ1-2	CSVIRDTKPFSYGYTF
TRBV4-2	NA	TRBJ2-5	CASSGRETQYF
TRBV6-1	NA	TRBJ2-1	CASCPSGRSYNEQFF
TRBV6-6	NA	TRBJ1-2	CASQGTAYGYTF
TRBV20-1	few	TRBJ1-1	CSGGHTEAFF
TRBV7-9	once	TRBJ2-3	CASTKTGTDTQYF
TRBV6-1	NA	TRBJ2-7	CASSGRDKRYEQYF